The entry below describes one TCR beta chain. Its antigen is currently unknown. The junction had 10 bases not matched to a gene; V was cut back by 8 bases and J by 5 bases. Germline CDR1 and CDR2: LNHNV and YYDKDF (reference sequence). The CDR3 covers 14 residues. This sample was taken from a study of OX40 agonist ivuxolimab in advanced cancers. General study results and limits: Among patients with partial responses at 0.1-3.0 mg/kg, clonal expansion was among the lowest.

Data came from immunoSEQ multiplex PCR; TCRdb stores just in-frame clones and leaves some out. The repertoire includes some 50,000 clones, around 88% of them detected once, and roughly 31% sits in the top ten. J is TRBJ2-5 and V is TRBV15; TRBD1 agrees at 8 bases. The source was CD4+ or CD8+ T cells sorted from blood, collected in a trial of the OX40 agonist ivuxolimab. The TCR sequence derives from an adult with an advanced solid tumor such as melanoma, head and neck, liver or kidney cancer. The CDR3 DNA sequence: TGTGCCACCTTCCACAGGGGGAGTGGGGAGACCCAGTACTTC. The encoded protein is CATFHRGSGETQYF.